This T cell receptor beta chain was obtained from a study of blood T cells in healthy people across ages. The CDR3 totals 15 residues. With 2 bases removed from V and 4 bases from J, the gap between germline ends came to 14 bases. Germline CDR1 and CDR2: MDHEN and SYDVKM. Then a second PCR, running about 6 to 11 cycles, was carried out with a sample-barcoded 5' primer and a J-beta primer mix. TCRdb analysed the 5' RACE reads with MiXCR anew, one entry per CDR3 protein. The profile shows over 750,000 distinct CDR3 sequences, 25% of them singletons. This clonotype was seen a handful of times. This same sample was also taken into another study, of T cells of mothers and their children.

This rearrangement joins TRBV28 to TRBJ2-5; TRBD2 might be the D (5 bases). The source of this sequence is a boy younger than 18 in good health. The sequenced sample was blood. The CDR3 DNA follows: TGTGCCAGCAGTTTAGGTGGTAGCAGCGGAGAGACCCAGTACTTC. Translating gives CASSLGGSSGETQYF.